This TCR beta chain was recorded in a study of T-cell reconstitution after alpha-beta-depleted transplantation in children. During its preparation, the TCRbeta library received unique molecular identifiers. TCRdb reanalysed the PCR reads using MiXCR and keeps one entry per CDR3 protein. The table includes 500,000 or so distinct CDR3 sequences, 30% to 35% detected once. Unmatched junction bases numbered 6, after V lost 3 bases and J lost 1 base. The germline V gene encodes CDR1 DFQATT and CDR2 SNEGSKA (reference sequence). CDR3 length equals 18 residues. This clonotype turned up a few times. J is TRBJ2-2 and V is TRBV20-1; TRBD2 matches at 15 bases. The input for sequencing was PBMCs from the stem cell graft donor, taken from the stem cell graft. The TCR sequence derives from a human donor who donated a stem cell graft to a child with aplastic anemia. The CDR3: CSARDPGLAGGNTGELFF. The CDR3 DNA reads TGCAGTGCTAGGGATCCGGGACTAGCGGGAGGGAACACCGGGGAGCTGTTTTTT.